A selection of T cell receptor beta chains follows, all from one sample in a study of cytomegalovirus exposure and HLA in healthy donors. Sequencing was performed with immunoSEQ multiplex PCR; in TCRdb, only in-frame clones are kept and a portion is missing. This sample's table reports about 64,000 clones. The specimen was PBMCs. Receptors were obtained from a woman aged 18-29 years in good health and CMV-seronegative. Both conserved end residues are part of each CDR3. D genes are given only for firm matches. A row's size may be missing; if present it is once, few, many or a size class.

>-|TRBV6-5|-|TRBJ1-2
CASSYVKGGSYTF
TGTGCCAGCAGTTACGTGAAGGGAGGAAGCTACACCTTC
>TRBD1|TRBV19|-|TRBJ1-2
CASSPYSQGGYGYTF
TGTGCCAGTAGTCCCTACTCTCAGGGGGGCTATGGCTACACCTTC
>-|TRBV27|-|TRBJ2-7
CASSFGPGLEQYF
TGTGCCAGCAGTTTTGGGCCAGGGCTCGAGCAGTACTTC
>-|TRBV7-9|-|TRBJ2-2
CASSSGGTTGELFF
TGTGCCAGCAGCTCGGGGGGCACCACCGGGGAGCTGTTTTTT
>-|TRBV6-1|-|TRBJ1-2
CASTERTPRGYTF
TGTGCCAGCACCGAAAGGACTCCCAGGGGCTACACCTTC
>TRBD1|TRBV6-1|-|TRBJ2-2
CASRTGFGELFF
TGTGCCAGCAGGACAGGGTTCGGGGAGCTGTTTTTT
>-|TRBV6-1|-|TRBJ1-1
CASSPLQGPTEAFF
TGTGCCAGCAGTCCCTTACAGGGCCCCACTGAAGCTTTCTTT
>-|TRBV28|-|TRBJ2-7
CASSLLVSRYEQYF
TGTGCCAGCAGTTTATTGGTTTCCAGATACGAGCAGTACTTC
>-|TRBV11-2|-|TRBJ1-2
CASSRRRASNYGYTF
TGTGCCAGCAGCCGACGGAGAGCCTCTAACTATGGCTACACCTTC
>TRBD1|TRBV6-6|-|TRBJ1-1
CASRRGRVNTEAFF
TGTGCCAGCAGGAGGGGGCGCGTGAACACTGAAGCTTTCTTT
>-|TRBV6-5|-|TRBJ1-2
CASSYLDSLNYGYTF
TGTGCCAGCAGTTACCTTGACAGTCTTAACTATGGCTACACCTTC
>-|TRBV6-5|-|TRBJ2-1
CASSYSGGSYNEQFF
TGTGCCAGCAGTTACTCGGGGGGCTCCTACAATGAGCAGTTCTTC
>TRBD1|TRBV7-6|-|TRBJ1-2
CASSLSTGANYGYTF
TGTGCCAGCAGCTTGTCGACAGGGGCGAACTATGGCTACACCTTC
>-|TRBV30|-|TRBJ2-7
CAWNIFRGSSYEQYF
TGTGCCTGGAACATCTTTCGAGGTAGCTCCTACGAGCAGTACTTC
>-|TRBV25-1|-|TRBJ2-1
CASSGESGNEQFF
TGTGCCAGCAGTGGAGAGAGCGGTAATGAGCAGTTCTTC
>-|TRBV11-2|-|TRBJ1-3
CASSLVPGGSSGNTIYF
TGTGCCAGCAGCTTAGTCCCGGGCGGGAGCTCTGGAAACACCATATATTTT
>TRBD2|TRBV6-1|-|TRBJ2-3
CASRRGLVSTDTQYF
TGTGCCAGCAGGAGGGGACTAGTTAGCACAGATACGCAGTATTTT
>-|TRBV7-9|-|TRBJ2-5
CASSPNVWGRETQYF
TGTGCCAGCAGCCCGAATGTTTGGGGGCGAGAGACCCAGTACTTC
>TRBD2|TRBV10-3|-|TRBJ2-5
CAISEAGEETQYF
TGTGCCATCAGTGAAGCGGGGGAAGAGACCCAGTACTTC
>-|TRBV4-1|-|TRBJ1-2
CASSQLSGFLHGYTF
TGCGCCAGCAGCCAATTGTCAGGGTTTCTTCATGGCTACACCTTC
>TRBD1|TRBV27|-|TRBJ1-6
CASSPGQGVNSPLHF
TGTGCCAGCAGTCCGGGACAGGGAGTAAATTCACCCCTCCACTTT
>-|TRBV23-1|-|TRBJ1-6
CASRPGLGNSPLHF
TGCGCCAGCAGGCCAGGGTTGGGGAATTCACCCCTCCACTTT
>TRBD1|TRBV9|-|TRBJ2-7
CASSAGTGGTYEQYF
TGTGCCAGCAGCGCCGGGACAGGGGGGACCTACGAGCAGTACTTC
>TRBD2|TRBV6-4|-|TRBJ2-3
CASSDGTNTDTQYF
TGTGCCAGCAGTGACGGGACTAACACAGATACGCAGTATTTT
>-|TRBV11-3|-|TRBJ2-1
CASTQGSSNEQFF
TGTGCCAGCACCCAGGGGTCGAGCAATGAGCAGTTCTTC
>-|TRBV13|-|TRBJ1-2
CASSQSIGESGYGYTF
TGTGCCAGCAGCCAATCGATTGGGGAGTCTGGCTATGGCTACACCTTC
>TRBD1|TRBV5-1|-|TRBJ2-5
CASSSTGQGVSETQYF
TGCGCCAGCAGCTCGACGGGACAGGGGGTTTCAGAGACCCAGTACTTC
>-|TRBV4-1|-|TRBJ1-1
CASSPNQGSTEAFF
TGCGCCAGCAGCCCGAACCAGGGGAGCACTGAAGCTTTCTTT
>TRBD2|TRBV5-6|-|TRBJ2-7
CASSYSGNYEQYF
TGTGCCAGCAGCTATAGCGGGAACTACGAGCAGTACTTC
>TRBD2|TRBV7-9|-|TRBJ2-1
CASSSGLDQFF
TGTGCCAGCAGCTCGGGACTAGATCAGTTCTTC
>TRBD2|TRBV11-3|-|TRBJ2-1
CASRDTSGAYNEQFF
TGTGCCAGCAGAGATACTAGCGGAGCCTACAATGAGCAGTTCTTC
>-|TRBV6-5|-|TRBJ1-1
CASRGHADTEAFF
TGTGCCAGCAGAGGACATGCGGACACTGAAGCTTTCTTT
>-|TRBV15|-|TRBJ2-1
CATSRAVEEKQFF
TGTGCCACCAGCAGAGCGGTGGAGGAGAAGCAGTTCTTC
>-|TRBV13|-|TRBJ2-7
CASSLENIEQYF
TGTGCCAGCAGCTTAGAAAACATCGAGCAGTACTTC
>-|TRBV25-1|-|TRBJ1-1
CASSSHTGKSEAFF
TGTGCCAGCAGCAGTCACACAGGGAAGTCTGAAGCTTTCTTT
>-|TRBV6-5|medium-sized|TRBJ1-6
CASSLQGIRSPLHF
TGTGCCAGCAGTTTACAGGGAATACGATCACCCCTCCACTTT
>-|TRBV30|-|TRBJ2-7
CAGTTGVAYEQYF
TGTGCCGGGACGACTGGAGTCGCCTACGAGCAGTACTTC
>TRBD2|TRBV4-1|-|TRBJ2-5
CASSPARAGGGYQETQYF
TGCGCCAGCAGCCCGGCGCGAGCGGGGGGCGGGTACCAAGAGACCCAGTACTTC
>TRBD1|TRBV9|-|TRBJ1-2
CASSPQPGQGARGYTF
TGTGCCAGCAGCCCCCAGCCGGGACAGGGGGCACGTGGCTACACCTTC
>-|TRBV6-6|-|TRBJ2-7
CASRKDTYEQYF
TGTGCCAGCAGAAAGGACACGTACGAGCAGTACTTC
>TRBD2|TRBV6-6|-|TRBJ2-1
CASSYFLAGSYNEQFF
TGTGCCAGCAGTTATTTCCTAGCGGGATCCTACAATGAGCAGTTCTTC
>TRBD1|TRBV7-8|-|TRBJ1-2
CASSSGQFDYTF
TGTGCCAGCAGCTCGGGACAGTTTGACTACACCTTC
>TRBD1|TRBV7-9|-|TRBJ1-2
CASSPGQGEAPGYTF
TGTGCCAGCAGCCCAGGACAGGGGGAAGCTCCTGGCTACACCTTC
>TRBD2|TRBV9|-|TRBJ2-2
CASSARQGSGGKELFF
TGTGCCAGCAGCGCCAGACAGGGTAGCGGGGGTAAGGAGCTGTTTTTT
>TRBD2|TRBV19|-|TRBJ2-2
CAVSLSSGAGVGELFF
TGTGCCGTATCCCTTTCTAGCGGAGCGGGAGTCGGGGAGCTGTTTTTT